Listed below are T cell receptor beta chains from one sample, sequenced in a study of neurological immune-mediated disorders. MiXCR, run by TCRdb on the 5' RACE reads, gives a single entry per CDR3 protein. This table has 25,000 or so distinct CDR3 sequences, roughly 13% appearing once. Sequenced input: CD4+ T cells from blood. All receptors come from a female donor with HTLV-1-associated myelopathy (HAM/TSP). CDR3s leave out the opening cysteine and the closing phenylalanine or tryptophan. D genes are given only for firm matches. Clone size is stated in some rows and not others, as once, few, many or a class when expanded.

TRBJ2-5	TRBV7-2	TRBD1	many	ASSLTSGQGNTQY
TRBJ2-3	TRBV5-1	NA	NA	ASSRGNQQGGDTQY
TRBJ2-6	TRBV27	NA	many	ASSPNGANVLT
TRBJ2-1	TRBV5-1	NA	many	ASSLTRVNEQF
TRBJ2-3	TRBV7-2	TRBD2	few	ASSGGGTSGWAAQY
TRBJ2-5	TRBV11-3	NA	many	ASSFLAEGETQY
TRBJ1-1	TRBV20-1	NA	many	SARDVSLGGTEAF
TRBJ2-7	TRBV2	TRBD2	once	ASTLAGGSGEQY
TRBJ1-3	TRBV20-1	TRBD1	few	SAKTGGSAGNTIY
TRBJ2-2	TRBV12-3/TRBV12-4	NA	many	ASRATRGTGELF
TRBJ2-5	TRBV25-1	NA	many	ASSDPRQYQETQY
TRBJ1-5	TRBV5-1	NA	many	ASTGNQPQH
TRBJ2-7	TRBV6-6	TRBD2	few	ASSYSSGGAYEQY
TRBJ2-1	TRBV20-1	TRBD2	many	SASKREGRAEQF
TRBJ1-1	TRBV20-1	TRBD1	many	SAPLRTGYAF
TRBJ2-3	TRBV7-2	TRBD2	many	ASSEAAGGGTDTQY
TRBJ2-2	TRBV7-8	TRBD1	many	ASNTDRGLYTGELF
TRBJ2-1	TRBV11-3	TRBD1	many	ASSFEQGAYNEQF
TRBJ2-7	TRBV12-3/TRBV12-4	TRBD1	NA	ASSDRGHPYEQY
TRBJ1-1	TRBV9	TRBD1	many	ASSVDGTGWTEAF
TRBJ1-2	TRBV15	NA	many	ATSRETARAYGYT
TRBJ1-4	TRBV5-1	NA	many	ASSLEDEKLF
TRBJ2-3	TRBV3-1	TRBD2	NA	ASSQEFRTSGGQDTQY
TRBJ2-7	TRBV5-1	TRBD1	many	ASSDDRVLSYEQY
TRBJ2-5	TRBV20-1	TRBD2	many	SARGLAGGQETQY
TRBJ1-1	TRBV20-1	NA	medium-sized	SAAMGGEAF
TRBJ1-5	TRBV5-1	NA	many	ASSLAPGDSNQPQH
TRBJ1-5	TRBV20-1	NA	many	SARGGNSNQPQH
TRBJ2-7	TRBV24-1	NA	medium-sized	ATSDRGYEQY
TRBJ2-1	TRBV3-1	TRBD2	NA	ASSPRFYRVTSGRTFEQF
TRBJ2-1	TRBV20-1	NA	NA	SASFTSYNEQF
TRBJ1-2	TRBV5-4	NA	many	ASSPGADNYGYT
TRBJ1-1	TRBV30	NA	NA	AWTRGGSNTEAF
TRBJ2-2	TRBV20-1	NA	many	SARDPGGGELF
TRBJ1-1	TRBV20-1	NA	NA	SAIDPTDNTEAF
TRBJ1-2	TRBV28	NA	NA	ASSLPQTWGAYGYT
TRBJ2-7	TRBV20-1	NA	many	SATRGAYEQY
TRBJ2-3	TRBV21-1	NA	many	ASSKEGLRISTDTQY
TRBJ2-3	TRBV27	TRBD2	many	ASSSGRLAGRNTDTQY
TRBJ2-5	TRBV7-2	NA	many	ASSPEGPIRETQY
TRBJ2-1	TRBV30	TRBD1	many	AWSRDRASNEQF
TRBJ1-2	TRBV29-1	NA	many	SGGDTGLSGGYT
TRBJ2-5	TRBV4-2	TRBD2	many	ASSQHAIAGGIQETQY
TRBJ2-1	TRBV20-1	NA	many	SAPGPMYNEQF
TRBJ2-7	TRBV6-5	TRBD1	many	ASSKTGVGTYEQY
TRBJ2-3	TRBV7-3	TRBD2	many	ASSLGRGLGLDTQY
TRBJ2-5	TRBV5-1	TRBD1	many	ASSPGQSQETQY
TRBJ1-4	TRBV27	TRBD1	many	ASKSLGTGNEKLF
TRBJ2-5	TRBV20-1	NA	many	SASGAQETQY
TRBJ2-1	TRBV7-2	NA	many	ASSQDYYNEQF
TRBJ1-3	TRBV12-3/TRBV12-4	NA	many	ASLAHYGWNTIY
TRBJ2-7	TRBV3-1	NA	medium-sized	ASSLGRDEQY
TRBJ1-5	TRBV29-1	NA	many	SVQEDSNQPQH
TRBJ2-7	TRBV19	TRBD1	few	ASSPGQANYEQY
TRBJ1-1	TRBV18	NA	NA	ASSSRFGRGDLDEAF
TRBJ2-1	TRBV20-1	TRBD2	many	SARDELAAEQF
TRBJ2-1	TRBV20-1	NA	many	SAWRGGGGNYNEQF
TRBJ1-5	TRBV5-4	NA	many	ASSPGQNQPQH
TRBJ2-2	TRBV5-1	NA	many	ASSLNGGHTGELF
TRBJ1-2	TRBV5-6	TRBD1	many	ASSSGTGGYYGYT